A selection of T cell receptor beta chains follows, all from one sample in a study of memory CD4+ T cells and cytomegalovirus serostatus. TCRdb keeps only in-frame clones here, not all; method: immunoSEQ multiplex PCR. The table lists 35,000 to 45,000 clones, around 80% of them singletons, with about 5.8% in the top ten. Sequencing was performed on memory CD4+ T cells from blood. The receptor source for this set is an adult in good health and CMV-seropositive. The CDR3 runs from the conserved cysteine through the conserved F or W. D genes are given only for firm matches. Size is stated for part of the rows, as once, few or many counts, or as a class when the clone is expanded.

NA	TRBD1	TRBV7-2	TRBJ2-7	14	TGTGCCAGCAGCCCGGACAGGTTTATCGACGAGCAGTACTTC	CASSPDRFIDEQYF
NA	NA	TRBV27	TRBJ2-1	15	TGTGCCAGCAGTTTATTCCCGACGGGCCGTTATGAGCAGTTCTTC	CASSLFPTGRYEQFF
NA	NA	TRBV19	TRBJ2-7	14	TGTGCCAGTAGTATGACACAGGGATTTCGCGAGCAGTACTTC	CASSMTQGFREQYF
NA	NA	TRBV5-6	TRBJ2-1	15	TGTGCCAGCAGCTTGGGACAGTGGACCTACAATGAGCAGTTCTTC	CASSLGQWTYNEQFF
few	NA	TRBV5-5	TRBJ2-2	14	TGTGCCAGCAGCCCGCAGGGGAACACCGGGGAGCTGTTTTTT	CASSPQGNTGELFF
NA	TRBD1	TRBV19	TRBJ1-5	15	TGTGCCAGTAATTCACAGGGGGCCGGCAATCAGCCCCAGCATTTT	CASNSQGAGNQPQHF
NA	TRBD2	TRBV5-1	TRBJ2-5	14	TGCGCCAGCAGCCTGACTAGCGGGCAAGAGACCCAGTACTTC	CASSLTSGQETQYF
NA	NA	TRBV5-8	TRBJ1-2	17	TGTGCCAGCAGCTCCCGGCAGGGGAGGGCATCCTACTATGGCTACACCTTC	CASSSRQGRASYYGYTF
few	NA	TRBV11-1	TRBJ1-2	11	TGTGCCAGCCAGGGTAACTATGGCTACACCTTC	CASQGNYGYTF
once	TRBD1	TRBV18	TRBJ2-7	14	TGTGCCAGCTCACAAGGGACAGGCCCCTACGAGCAGTACTTC	CASSQGTGPYEQYF
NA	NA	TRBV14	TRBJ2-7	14	TGTGCCAGCAGCCAAGATCTAGTCACCTACGAGCAGTACTTC	CASSQDLVTYEQYF
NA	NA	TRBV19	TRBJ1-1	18	TGTGCCAGTAGTAATCCCGGCGCGCGGACAAGATTGAACACTGAAGCTTTCTTT	CASSNPGARTRLNTEAFF
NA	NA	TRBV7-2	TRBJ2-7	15	TGTGCCAGCAGCCCAATGGGGGTGAGCTCCTACGAGCAGTACTTC	CASSPMGVSSYEQYF
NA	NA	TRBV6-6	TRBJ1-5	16	TGTGCCAGCAGTCCAAGGGGGACGGCAATGGTTCAGCCCCAGCATTTT	CASSPRGTAMVQPQHF
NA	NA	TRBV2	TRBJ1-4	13	TGTGCCAGCAGGGCCTTACCCCAAGAAAAACTGTTTTTT	CASRALPQEKLFF
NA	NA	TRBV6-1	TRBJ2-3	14	TGTGCCAGCAGGGAACGATCGAATACAGATACGCAGTATTTT	CASRERSNTDTQYF
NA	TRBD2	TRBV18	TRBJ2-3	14	TGTGCCAGCTCACCTAGCGGGAACACAGATACGCAGTATTTT	CASSPSGNTDTQYF
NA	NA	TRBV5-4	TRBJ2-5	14	TGTGCCATCACGGGGGGCACCCTAGGAGAGACCCAGTACTTC	CAITGGTLGETQYF
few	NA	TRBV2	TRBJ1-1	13	TGTGCCAGCAGTGCGTTAGCCAACACTGAAGCTTTCTTT	CASSALANTEAFF
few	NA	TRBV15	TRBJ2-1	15	TGTGCCACCAGGGGTGTGTCCCGGGTTTACAATGAGCAGTTCTTC	CATRGVSRVYNEQFF
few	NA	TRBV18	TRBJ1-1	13	TGTGCCAGCGCGGCGGATAAGAACACTGAAGCTTTCTTT	CASAADKNTEAFF
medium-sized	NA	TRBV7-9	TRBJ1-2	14	TGTGCCAGCAGCTCCCCTTTAAGGGGCTATGGCTACACCTTC	CASSSPLRGYGYTF
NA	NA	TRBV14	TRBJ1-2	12	TGTGCCAGCAGCCAACAGGGAATCAGCTACACCTTC	CASSQQGISYTF
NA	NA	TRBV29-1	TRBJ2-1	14	TGCAGCGTTGAAGACACCACGAACTACAATGAGCAGTTCTTC	CSVEDTTNYNEQFF
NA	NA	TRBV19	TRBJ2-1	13	TGTGCCAGTAGGCGGCGTGGGGTGAATGAGCAGTTCTTC	CASRRRGVNEQFF
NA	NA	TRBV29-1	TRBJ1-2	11	TGCAGCGCGTTAAAGTCCTATGGCTACACCTTC	CSALKSYGYTF
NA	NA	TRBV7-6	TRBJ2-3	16	TGTGCCAGCAGCTTTAGTGGCGCCCAATACACAGATACGCAGTATTTT	CASSFSGAQYTDTQYF
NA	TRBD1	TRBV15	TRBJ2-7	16	TGTGCCACCAGCAGAATCGGACAGGGGCCCACCTACGAGCAGTACTTC	CATSRIGQGPTYEQYF
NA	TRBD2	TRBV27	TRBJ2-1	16	TGTGCCAGCAGTTCGGGGTTAGGGGAGGGGTACAATGAGCAGTTCTTC	CASSSGLGEGYNEQFF
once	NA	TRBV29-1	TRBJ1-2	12	TGCAGCGTTGGACAGTTGGGTGCCGGCTACACCTTC	CSVGQLGAGYTF
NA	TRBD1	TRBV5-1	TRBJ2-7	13	TGCGCCAGCAGCTTGGAGGGGGCTTACGAGCAGTACTTC	CASSLEGAYEQYF
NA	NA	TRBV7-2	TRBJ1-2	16	TGTGCCAGCAGCTTAGCGCCTGGGGGCCTGGACTATGGCTACACCTTC	CASSLAPGGLDYGYTF
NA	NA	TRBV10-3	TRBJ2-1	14	TGTGCCATCAGTGAGTTGTTGACTAGAAATGAGCAGTTCTTC	CAISELLTRNEQFF
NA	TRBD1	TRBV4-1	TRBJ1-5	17	TGCGCCAGCAGCCAAGGATCACAGGGGGCCCGGGGTCAGCCCCAGCATTTT	CASSQGSQGARGQPQHF
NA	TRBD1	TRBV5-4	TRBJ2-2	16	TGTGCCAGCAGCGCTAAACAGGGGACGGGCACCGGGGAGCTGTTTTTT	CASSAKQGTGTGELFF
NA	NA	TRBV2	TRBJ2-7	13	TGTGCCAGCTCCCCCCTGGGGGTAAGCGAGCAGTACTTC	CASSPLGVSEQYF
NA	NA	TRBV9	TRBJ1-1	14	TGTGCCAGCAGCCAAGACAGAATGAACACTGAAGCTTTCTTT	CASSQDRMNTEAFF